This T cell receptor beta chain came from a study of cytomegalovirus exposure and HLA in healthy donors. In the study overall: From HLA-typed donors, an early data release held around 85 million unique TCRs. Study conclusions and caveats: In terms of immune exposure information, only CMV serostatus was available. Many donors carried some public TCRs, although rarity characterized most TCR sequences. Roughly 170 TCR beta chains were listed as cytomegalovirus-associated.

This clone was counted only a few times. Antigen specificity is unknown. PCR employed 60 Vbeta and 13 Jbeta primers. Assay used: immunoSEQ multiplex PCR; TCRdb lists only in-frame clones, some missing. The sample comprises about 110,000 clones, around 80% of which are singletons, and 13% rests with the top ten. The V gene's germline CDR1 is SGHRS and CDR2 YFSETQ. The CDR3 covers 20 residues. The germline V and J ends were trimmed by 4 bases and 0 bases, with 28 bases remaining between them. Sequencing was performed on PBMCs. The receptor was isolated from a man aged 30 to 39 in good health and CMV-seropositive. The chain is built from TRBV5-1 and TRBJ1-1; tentative D call: TRBD1 (6 bases). CDR3: CASSTQQGGRGVYMNTEAFF. CDR3 sequence (DNA): TGCGCCAGCAGCACGCAACAGGGAGGGCGAGGGGTCTACATGAACACTGAAGCTTTCTTT.